The clone carrying this T cell receptor beta chain has a single count. Its specificity is not known. The sample originates from a study of T cells in localized non-small cell lung cancer. Study-wide results and limits: Median detection of top 100 tumor clones in adjacent lung was roughly 61 clones. Greater blood T cell density accompanied longer overall survival. Tumor trailed uninvolved adjacent lung in T cell clonality, which peaked there.

The germline V gene has CDR1 KGHSH and CDR2 LQKENI. The CDR3 loop spans 13 amino acids. The V end lost 2 bases, the J end lost 5 bases, and 9 bases lay between the germline ends. Method: immunoSEQ multiplex PCR; TCRdb's copy keeps in-frame clones and lacks some. Here the sample spans some 1,400 clones, roughly 25% being singletons. The sequenced sample was normal lung tissue next to the tumor, obtained before any cancer treatment. The source is a male donor older than 55 with stage II lung adenocarcinoma. The V and J genes are TRBV18 and TRBJ2-5; D is uncertain. The CDR3 DNA sequence: TGTGCCAGCTCACCAGGCCATGGGGAGACCCAGTACTTC. This translates into CASSPGHGETQYF.